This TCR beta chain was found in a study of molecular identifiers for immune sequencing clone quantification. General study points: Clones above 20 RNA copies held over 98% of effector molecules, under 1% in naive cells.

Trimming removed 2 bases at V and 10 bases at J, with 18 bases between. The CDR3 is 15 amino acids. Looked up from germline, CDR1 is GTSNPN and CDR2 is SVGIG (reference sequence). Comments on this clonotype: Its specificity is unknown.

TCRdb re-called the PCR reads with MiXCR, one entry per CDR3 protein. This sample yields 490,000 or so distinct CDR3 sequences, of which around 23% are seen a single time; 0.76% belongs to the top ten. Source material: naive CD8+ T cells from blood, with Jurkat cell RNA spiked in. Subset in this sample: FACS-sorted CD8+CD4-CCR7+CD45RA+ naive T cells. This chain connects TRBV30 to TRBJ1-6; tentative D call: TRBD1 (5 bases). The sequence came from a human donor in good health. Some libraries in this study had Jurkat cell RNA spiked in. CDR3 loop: CAWSSGPSEGSPLHF. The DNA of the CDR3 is TGTGCCTGGAGTAGTGGACCCTCCGAGGGGTCACCCCTCCACTTT.